This T cell receptor (beta chain) derives from a study of beta chain features in type 1 diabetes. Study-wide results and limits: Over-representation of high TCR-expressing cells was a possible consequence of cDNA sequencing.

What was sequenced were expressed TCRB transcripts, since all of the isolated RNA had been reverse transcribed. The repertoire was sequenced with immunoSEQ multiplex PCR; TCRdb's copy has only in-frame clones and lacks some. Here the sample spans 250,000 to 400,000 clones, 12% to 15% being singletons. The V gene's germline CDR1 is MNHNS and CDR2 SASEGT. The CDR3 contains 13 residues. This clone was seen more than once but under ten times. As yet, its antigen is unknown. The junction does not match germline at one end; this may be a read error. The sequenced material came from central memory CD4+ T cells from blood. The source is a man aged 30 to 39 in good health. This sequence joins TRBV6-1 and TRBJ2-2; a possible D gene is TRBD2 (5 bases). DNA for the CDR3: TGTGCCATCAGTGAGCGGTCCACCGGGGAGCTGTTTTTT. Amino acids: CAISERSTGELFF.